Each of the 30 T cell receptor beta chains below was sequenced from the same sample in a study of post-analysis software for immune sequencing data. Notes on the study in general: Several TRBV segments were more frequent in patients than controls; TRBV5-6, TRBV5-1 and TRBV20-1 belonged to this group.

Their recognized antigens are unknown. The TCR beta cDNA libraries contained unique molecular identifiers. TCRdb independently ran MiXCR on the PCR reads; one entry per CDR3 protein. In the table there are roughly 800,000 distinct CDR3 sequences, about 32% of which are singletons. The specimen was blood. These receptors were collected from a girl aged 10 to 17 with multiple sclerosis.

The CDR3 DNA reads TGTGCCAGCAGTTACGTAACGGGAGTCACCGGGGAGCTGTTTTTT. It encodes CASSYVTGVTGELFF. The chain recombines TRBV6-5 with TRBJ2-2; TRBD2 is a possible D gene (6 bases). Deletions cut 2 bases from V and 4 bases from J, with 11 bases between. CDR3 size: 15 residues. CDR1 MNHEY and CDR2 SVGAGI come from the germline V gene.

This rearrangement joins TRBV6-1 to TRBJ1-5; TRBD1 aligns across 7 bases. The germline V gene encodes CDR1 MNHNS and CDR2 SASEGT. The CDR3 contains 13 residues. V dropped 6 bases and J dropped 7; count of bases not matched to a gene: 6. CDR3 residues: CASSKTGVQPQHF. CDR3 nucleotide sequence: TGTGCCAGCAGCAAAACAGGGGTCCAGCCCCAGCATTTT.

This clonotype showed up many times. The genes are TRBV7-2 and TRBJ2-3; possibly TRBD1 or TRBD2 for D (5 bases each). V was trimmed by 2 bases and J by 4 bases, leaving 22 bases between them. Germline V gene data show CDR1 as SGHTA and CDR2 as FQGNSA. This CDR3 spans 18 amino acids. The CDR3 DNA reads TGTGCCAGCAGCTTATTATTGGGGACCCCCCATTTCCCAGATACGCAGTATTTT. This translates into CASSLLLGTPHFPDTQYF.

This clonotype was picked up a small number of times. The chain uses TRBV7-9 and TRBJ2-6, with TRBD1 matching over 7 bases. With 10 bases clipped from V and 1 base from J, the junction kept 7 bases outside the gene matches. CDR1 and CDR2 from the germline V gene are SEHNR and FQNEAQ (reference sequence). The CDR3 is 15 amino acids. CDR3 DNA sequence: TGTGCCATCAGACAGGGTCCTTCTGGGGCCAACGTCCTGACTTTC. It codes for CAIRQGPSGANVLTF.

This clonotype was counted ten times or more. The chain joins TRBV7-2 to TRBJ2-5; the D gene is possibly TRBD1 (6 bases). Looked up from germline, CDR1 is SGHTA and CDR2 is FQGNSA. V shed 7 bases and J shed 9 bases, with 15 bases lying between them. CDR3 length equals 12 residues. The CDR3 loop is CASTADKGAQYF. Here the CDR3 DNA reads TGTGCCAGCACAGCGGACAAGGGGGCCCAGTACTTC.

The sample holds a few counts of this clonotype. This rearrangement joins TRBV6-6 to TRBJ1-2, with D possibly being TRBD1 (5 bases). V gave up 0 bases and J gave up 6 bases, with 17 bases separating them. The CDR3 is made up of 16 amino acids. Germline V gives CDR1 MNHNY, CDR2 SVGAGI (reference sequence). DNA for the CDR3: TGTGCCAGCAGTTACTCCCGGGGCACTGGGGACGATGGCTACACCTTC. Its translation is CASSYSRGTGDDGYTF.

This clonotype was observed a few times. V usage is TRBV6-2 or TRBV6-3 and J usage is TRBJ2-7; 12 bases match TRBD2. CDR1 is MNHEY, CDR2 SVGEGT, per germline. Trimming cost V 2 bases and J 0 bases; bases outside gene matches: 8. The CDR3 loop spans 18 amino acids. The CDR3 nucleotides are TGTGCCAGCAGTTACCCTACCTGGACTAGCGGGGCCTCCTACGAGCAGTACTTC. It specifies CASSYPTWTSGASYEQYF.

In nucleotides, the CDR3 is TGCAGCTCCTCCCTTGGACAGAGGATCTACGAGCAGTACTTC. As protein: CSSSLGQRIYEQYF. The gene calls are TRBV20-1 and TRBJ2-4; TRBD1 is a possible D gene (6 bases). The J call is uncertain, as TRBJ2-7 better fits the DNA end. The germline V gene has CDR1 DFQATT and CDR2 SNEGSKA (reference sequence). This CDR3 is built from 14 residues.

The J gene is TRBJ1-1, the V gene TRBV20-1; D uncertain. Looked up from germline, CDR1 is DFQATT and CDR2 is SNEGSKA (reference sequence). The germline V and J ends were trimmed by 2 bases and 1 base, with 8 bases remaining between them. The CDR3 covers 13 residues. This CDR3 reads CSARRVTNTEAFF. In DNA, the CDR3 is TGCAGTGCTAGAAGAGTGACGAACACTGAAGCTTTCTTT.

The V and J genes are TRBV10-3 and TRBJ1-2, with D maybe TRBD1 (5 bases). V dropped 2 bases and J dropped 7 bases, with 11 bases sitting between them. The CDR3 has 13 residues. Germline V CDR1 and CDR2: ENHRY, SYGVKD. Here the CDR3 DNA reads TGTGCCATCAGTGAGAGAGGGGCGGGTGGCTACACCTTC. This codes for CAISERGAGGYTF.

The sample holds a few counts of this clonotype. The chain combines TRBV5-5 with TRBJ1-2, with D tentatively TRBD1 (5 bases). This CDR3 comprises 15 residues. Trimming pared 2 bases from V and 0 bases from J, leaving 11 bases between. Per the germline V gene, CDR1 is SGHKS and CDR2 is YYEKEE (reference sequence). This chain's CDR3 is CASSFRDATNYGYTF. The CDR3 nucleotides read TGTGCCAGCAGCTTTCGGGACGCCACTAACTATGGCTACACCTTC.

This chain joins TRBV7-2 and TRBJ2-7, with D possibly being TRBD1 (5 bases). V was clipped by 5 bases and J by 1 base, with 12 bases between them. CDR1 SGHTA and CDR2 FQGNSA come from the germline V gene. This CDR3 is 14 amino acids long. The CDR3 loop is CASSRDSKSYEQYF. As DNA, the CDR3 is TGTGCCAGCAGCCGCGACAGCAAGTCCTACGAGCAGTACTTC.

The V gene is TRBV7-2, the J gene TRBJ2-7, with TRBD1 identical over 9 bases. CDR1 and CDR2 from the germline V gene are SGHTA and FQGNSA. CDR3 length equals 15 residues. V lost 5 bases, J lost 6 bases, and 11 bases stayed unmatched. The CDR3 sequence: CASSAPGQGHPEQYF. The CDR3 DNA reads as TGTGCCAGCAGCGCCCCGGGACAGGGTCACCCCGAGCAGTACTTC.

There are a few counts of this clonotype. The CDR3 region is CSARELGGNQPQHF. The CDR3 nucleotides are TGCAGTGCTAGAGAGTTGGGGGGCAATCAGCCCCAGCATTTT. V is TRBV20-1 and J is TRBJ1-5, with a tentative D call TRBD1 (5 bases). Trimming left V 0 bases short and J 2 bases short, with 8 bases between. This CDR3 spans 14 amino acids. Germline V lookup: CDR1 DFQATT, CDR2 SNEGSKA (reference sequence).

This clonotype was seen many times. As DNA, the CDR3 is TGTGCCAGCAGTCCTGGACTAGCGGGAGACTCCGAGCAGTACTTC. Amino acids: CASSPGLAGDSEQYF. The rearrangement uses TRBV12-3 or TRBV12-4 and TRBJ2-7; 13 bases line up with TRBD2. The trim removed 5 bases at V and 6 bases at J, leaving 7 bases unmatched. The CDR3 runs to 15 residues.

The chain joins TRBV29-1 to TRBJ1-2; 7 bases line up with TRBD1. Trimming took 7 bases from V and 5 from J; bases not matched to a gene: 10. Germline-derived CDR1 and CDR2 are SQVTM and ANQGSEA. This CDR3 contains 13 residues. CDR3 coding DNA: TGCAGCGCCCAAGAGGGGGCGGAGTATGGCTACACCTTC. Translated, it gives CSAQEGAEYGYTF.

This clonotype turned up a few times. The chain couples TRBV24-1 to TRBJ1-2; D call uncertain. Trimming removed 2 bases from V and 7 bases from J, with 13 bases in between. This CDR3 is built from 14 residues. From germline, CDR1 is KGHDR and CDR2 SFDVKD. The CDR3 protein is CATSDSVADRGYTF. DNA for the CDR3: TGTGCCACCAGTGATTCAGTTGCAGACCGTGGCTACACCTTC.

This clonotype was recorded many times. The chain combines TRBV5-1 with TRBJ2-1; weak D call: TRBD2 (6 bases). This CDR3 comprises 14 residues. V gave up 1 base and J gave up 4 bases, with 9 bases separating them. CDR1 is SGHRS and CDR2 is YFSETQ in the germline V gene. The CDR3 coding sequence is TGCGCCAGCAGCTTGTCCGGGGGTTACAATGAGCAGTTCTTC. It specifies CASSLSGGYNEQFF.

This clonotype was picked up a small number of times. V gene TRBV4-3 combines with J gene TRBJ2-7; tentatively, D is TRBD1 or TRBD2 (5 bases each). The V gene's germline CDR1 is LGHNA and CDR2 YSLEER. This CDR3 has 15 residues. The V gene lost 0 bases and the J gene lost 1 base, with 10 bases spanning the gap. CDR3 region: CASSQDGTTSYEQYF. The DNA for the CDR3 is TGCGCCAGCAGCCAAGATGGGACCACGTCCTACGAGCAGTACTTC.

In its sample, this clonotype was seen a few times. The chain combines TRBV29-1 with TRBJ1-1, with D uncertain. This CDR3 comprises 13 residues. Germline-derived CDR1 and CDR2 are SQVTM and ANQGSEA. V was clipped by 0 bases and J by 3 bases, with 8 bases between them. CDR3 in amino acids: CSVEESQHTEAFF. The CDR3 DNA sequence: TGCAGCGTTGAAGAGTCACAGCACACTGAAGCTTTCTTT.

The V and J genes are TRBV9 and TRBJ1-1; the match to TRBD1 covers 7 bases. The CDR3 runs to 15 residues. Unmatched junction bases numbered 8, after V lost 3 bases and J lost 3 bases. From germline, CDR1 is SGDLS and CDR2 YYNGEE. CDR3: CASSAKGARDTEAFF. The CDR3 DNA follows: TGTGCCAGCAGCGCCAAGGGGGCCCGGGACACTGAAGCTTTCTTT.

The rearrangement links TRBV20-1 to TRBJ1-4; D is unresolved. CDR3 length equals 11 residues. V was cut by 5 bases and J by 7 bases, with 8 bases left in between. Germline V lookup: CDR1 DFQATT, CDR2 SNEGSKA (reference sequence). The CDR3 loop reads CSAGGPEKLFF. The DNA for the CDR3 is TGCAGTGCTGGAGGCCCTGAAAAACTGTTTTTT.

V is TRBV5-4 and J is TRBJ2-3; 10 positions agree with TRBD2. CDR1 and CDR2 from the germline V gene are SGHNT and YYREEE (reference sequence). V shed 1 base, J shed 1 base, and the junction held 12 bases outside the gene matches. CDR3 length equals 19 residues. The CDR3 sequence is CASSLSSGSGPRGTDTQYF. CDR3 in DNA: TGTGCCAGCAGCTTGTCTAGCGGGAGTGGTCCGAGGGGCACAGATACGCAGTATTTT.

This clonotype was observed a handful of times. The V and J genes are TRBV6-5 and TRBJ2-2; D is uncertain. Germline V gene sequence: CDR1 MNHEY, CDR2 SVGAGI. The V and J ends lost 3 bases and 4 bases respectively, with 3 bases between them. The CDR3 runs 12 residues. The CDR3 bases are TGTGCCAGCAGTTATCCCACCGGGGAGCTGTTTTTT. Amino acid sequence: CASSYPTGELFF.

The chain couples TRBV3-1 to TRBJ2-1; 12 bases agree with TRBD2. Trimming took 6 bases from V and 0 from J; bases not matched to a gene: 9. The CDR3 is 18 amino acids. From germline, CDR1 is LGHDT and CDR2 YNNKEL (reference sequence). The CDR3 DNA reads TGTGCCAGCAGACGCGGACTAGCGGGGACTAGCTCCTACAATGAGCAGTTCTTC. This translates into CASRRGLAGTSSYNEQFF.

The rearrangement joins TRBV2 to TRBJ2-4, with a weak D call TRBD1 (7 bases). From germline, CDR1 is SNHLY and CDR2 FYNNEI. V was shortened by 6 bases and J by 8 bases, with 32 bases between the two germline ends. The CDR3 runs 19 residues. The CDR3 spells CASRGQGEVFRSFWDIQYF. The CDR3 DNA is TGTGCCAGCAGGGGCCAGGGGGAGGTATTCCGCTCTTTTTGGGACATTCAGTACTTC.

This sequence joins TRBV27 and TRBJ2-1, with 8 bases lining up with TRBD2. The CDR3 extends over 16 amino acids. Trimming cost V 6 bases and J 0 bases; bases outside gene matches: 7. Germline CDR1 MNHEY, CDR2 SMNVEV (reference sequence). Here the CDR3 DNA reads TGTGCCAGCAGACTTAGCGGGGCGAGCTCCTACAATGAGCAGTTCTTC. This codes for CASRLSGASSYNEQFF.

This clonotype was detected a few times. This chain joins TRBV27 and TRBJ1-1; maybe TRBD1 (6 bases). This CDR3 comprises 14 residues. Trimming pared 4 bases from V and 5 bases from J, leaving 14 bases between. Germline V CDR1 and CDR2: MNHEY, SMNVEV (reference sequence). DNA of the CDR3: TGTGCCAGCAGTTCCGCACCACAGGGTACTGAAGCTTTCTTT. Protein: CASSSAPQGTEAFF.

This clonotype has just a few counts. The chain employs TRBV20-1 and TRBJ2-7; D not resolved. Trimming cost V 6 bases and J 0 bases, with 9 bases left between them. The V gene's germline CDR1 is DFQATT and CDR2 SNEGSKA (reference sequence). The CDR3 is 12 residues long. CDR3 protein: CSASRFSYEQYF. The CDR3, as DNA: TGCAGTGCCAGCCGATTCTCCTACGAGCAGTACTTC.

The CDR3 coding sequence is TGTGCCAGCAGCCATCCAGACAGGACAGGGGCAGATACGCAGTATTTT. Protein: CASSHPDRTGADTQYF. This chain connects TRBV7-9 to TRBJ2-3, with 9 bases matching TRBD1. The CDR3 sequence is 16 residues long. Losses at the gene ends were 5 bases for V and 4 bases for J; bases not matched to a gene: 10. Germline values: CDR1 SEHNR, CDR2 FQNEAQ (reference sequence).